This TCR beta chain was sequenced for a study of shared T cell receptors in the human thymus. Germline CDR1 MNHEY, CDR2 SMNVEV (reference sequence). The CDR3 runs 16 residues. V was pared by 3 bases and J by 6 bases, with 10 bases of the junction left unmatched. Profiled with immunoSEQ multiplex PCR; TCRdb holds only in-frame clones, not every one. Counted here are 63,000 or so clones, roughly 96% occurring once; the ten biggest clones make up roughly 0.033%. The sequenced sample was thymocytes. This chain joins TRBV27 and TRBJ1-5, with 8 bases identical to TRBD1. This TCR was recovered from a human donor. In DNA, the CDR3 is TGTGCCAGCAGTTTTATGCAGGGGGCGCGAATTCAGCCCCAGCATTTT. Protein sequence: CASSFMQGARIQPQHF.